These 10 T cell receptor beta chains originate from one sample sequenced in a study of PD-1 blockade in mismatch repair-deficient tumors (dated by TCRdb to about 2017). Library generation was performed with the immunoSEQ multiplex PCR assay. TCRdb carries this immuneACCESS record with in-frame sequences only. Its versions omit some clonotypes, under half of them owing to an unresolved V gene in the studies checked, with the rest unexplained. The sample table contains 80,000 to 130,000 clones; only one count was recorded for over 65% of them. The leading ten clones occupy about 6.3% of the sample. The material sequenced was peripheral blood, taken less than 37 weeks after starting pembrolizumab. These receptors were obtained from an adult with mismatch repair-deficient cancer.

The chain carries TRBV4-1 and TRBJ2-7, with unresolved D. The germline V gene has CDR1 MGHRA and CDR2 YSYEKL. Trimming removed 0 bases from V and 6 bases from J, with 18 bases in between. This CDR3 comprises 16 residues. The CDR3 coding sequence is TGCGCCAGCAGCCAAGATGAGTGGACCCCTGAGGTCGAGCAGTACTTC. It specifies CASSQDEWTPEVEQYF.

For the CDR3, the DNA is TGTGCCAGCAGCTTAAGGGGTAGCGGGGGTTCCGATACGCAGTATTTT. It is translated as CASSLRGSGGSDTQYF. The rearrangement links TRBV11-3 to TRBJ2-3, with 9 bases identical to TRBD2. CDR1 is SGHNT and CDR2 is YENEEA in the germline V gene. The CDR3 totals 16 residues. The J segment lost 6 bases and the V segment lost 2 bases, leaving 9 bases of the junction unmatched.

The genes are TRBV27 and TRBJ2-5; D assignment may be TRBD1 or TRBD2 (5 bases each). With 3 bases removed from V and 3 bases from J, the gap between germline ends came to 11 bases. Germline V CDR1 and CDR2: MNHEY, SMNVEV (reference sequence). This CDR3 spans 14 amino acids. The CDR3 DNA reads as TGTGCCAGCAGTTTCCTCGGGGCGAAAGAGACCCAGTACTTC. Residues: CASSFLGAKETQYF.

This clone came up a few times. V is TRBV7-9 and J is TRBJ1-2; D possibly corresponds to TRBD1 (5 bases). The CDR3 is 13 residues long. CDR1 SEHNR and CDR2 FQNEAQ come from the germline V gene (reference sequence). V was shortened by 5 bases and J by 4 bases, with 11 bases between the two germline ends. CDR3 nucleotide sequence: TGTGCCAGCAGCCCCGTCAGGGTCTATGGCTACACCTTC. This sequence encodes CASSPVRVYGYTF.

The chain joins TRBV12-5 to TRBJ1-1; 10 bases align to TRBD1. This CDR3 contains 15 residues. Looked up from germline, CDR1 is LGHNT and CDR2 is FRNRAP. Trimming took 1 base from V and 4 from J; bases not matched to a gene: 3. CDR3 in DNA: TGTGCTAGTGGTTTGGGGACAGGGGGGAGCACTGAAGCTTTCTTT. It encodes CASGLGTGGSTEAFF. Complete variable domain (other parts from reference TRBV12-5 and TRBJ1-1): DARVTQTPRHKVTEMGQEVTMRCQPILGHNTVFWYRQTMMQGLELLAYFRNRAPLDDSGMPKDRFSAEMPDATLATLKIQPSEPRDSAVYFCASGLGTGGSTEAFFGQGTRLTVV.

The chain has TRBV5-4 and TRBJ2-2, with D perhaps matching TRBD2 (6 bases). V was pared by 1 base and J by 2 bases, with 12 bases between. The CDR3 covers 16 residues. Germline V CDR1 and CDR2: SGHNT, YYREEE (reference sequence). CDR3 sequence: CASSLLTSYNTGELFF. The CDR3 nucleotides read TGTGCCAGCAGCTTGTTGACTAGTTATAACACCGGGGAGCTGTTTTTT. The full variable domain, rest sourced from reference TRBV5-4 and TRBJ2-2, is ETGVTQSPTHLIKTRGQQVTLRCSSQSGHNTVSWYQQALGQGPQFIFQYYREEENGRGNFPPRFSGLQFPNYSSELNVNALELDDSALYLCASSLLTSYNTGELFFGEGSRLTVL.

This sequence joins TRBV29-1 and TRBJ1-2; D not certain. Germline values: CDR1 SQVTM, CDR2 ANQGSEA. Trimming cost V 2 bases and J 4 bases, with 11 bases left between them. The CDR3 consists of 13 residues. The CDR3 here is CSVESGGTYGYTF. The CDR3 nucleotides are TGCAGCGTTGAAAGTGGCGGCACCTATGGCTACACCTTC.

The chain uses TRBV19 and TRBJ1-5, with no clear D. The CDR3 has 16 residues. The germline V gene has CDR1 LNHDA and CDR2 SQIVND (reference sequence). V dropped 3 bases and J dropped 0 bases, with 12 bases sitting between them. The CDR3 loop reads CASSMQAEVSNQPQHF. CDR3 in DNA: TGTGCCAGTAGTATGCAGGCGGAGGTTAGCAATCAGCCCCAGCATTTT.

This chain uses TRBV4-1 with TRBJ2-7; no clear D gene. This CDR3 contains 14 residues. V was trimmed by 0 bases and J by 0 bases, leaving 6 bases between them. From germline, CDR1 is MGHRA and CDR2 YSYEKL. The CDR3 loop reads CASSQDLDSYEQYF. The CDR3 DNA sequence: TGCGCCAGCAGCCAAGACCTGGACTCCTACGAGCAGTACTTC.

This clone was detected only a few times. The V call is TRBV2, the J call TRBJ1-1; D gene ambiguous. V dropped 8 bases and J dropped 1 base, with 14 bases sitting between them. This CDR3 has 14 residues. Germline V lookup: CDR1 SNHLY, CDR2 FYNNEI. CDR3 bases: TGTGCCAGCTCTGACTCCGATAGGAACACTGAAGCTTTCTTT. Amino acids: CASSDSDRNTEAFF.